This TCR beta chain originates from a study of T-cell reconstitution after alpha-beta-depleted transplantation in children. This clonotype was observed many times. The CDR3 totals 14 residues. V lost 3 bases to trimming and J lost 3 bases; unmatched junction nucleotides: 1. Preparation of the TCRbeta library involved a method that used unique molecular identifiers. A single record per CDR3 protein comes from TCRdb applying MiXCR to the PCR reads. The sample lists 83,000 or so distinct CDR3 sequences; approximately 9.2% were seen once. V and J are TRBV12-3 or TRBV12-4 and TRBJ2-7; 11 nucleotides line up with TRBD1. The sequences come from PBMCs from the stem cell graft donor, collected from the stem cell graft. The TCR was taken from a human donor who donated a stem cell graft to a child with congenital amegakaryocytic thrombocytopenia. The CDR3 region is CASSFGTGGYEQYF. The CDR3 nucleotides read TGTGCCAGCAGTTTCGGGACAGGGGGCTACGAGCAGTACTTC.